Listed below are T cell receptor beta chains from one sample, sequenced in a study of HIV-infected patients and healthy controls. TCRdb redid the calling of the 5' RACE reads with MiXCR, one entry per CDR3 protein. The table shows some 8,900 distinct CDR3 sequences, with around 8% occurring only once. Sequencing used blood, obtained during antiretroviral therapy. These receptor sequences come from an adult with HIV infection. CDR3s include the opening cysteine and the closing phenylalanine or tryptophan. The order of the fields is clone size, D gene, J gene, V gene, CDR3 protein, CDR3 DNA. The D gene is left open where the match is weak. Where a row states a size, it is once, few, many or the class of an expanded clone; other rows omit it.

many	NA	TRBJ2-7	TRBV19	CASSIGGAYEQYF	TGTGCCAGTAGTATTGGCGGAGCCTACGAGCAGTACTTC
NA	NA	TRBJ2-7	TRBV5-6	CASSSRNYLLYEQYF	TGTGCCAGCAGCTCCCGGAACTACCTCCTTTACGAGCAGTACTTC
medium-sized	NA	TRBJ2-3	TRBV6-2/TRBV6-3	CASRNRGLSPTDTQYF	TGTGCCAGCAGAAACCGGGGACTTTCCCCCACAGATACGCAGTATTTT
medium-sized	NA	TRBJ2-5	TRBV7-2	CASSSLRQETQYF	TGTGCCAGCAGCTCCCTCCGACAAGAGACCCAGTACTTC
medium-sized	NA	TRBJ1-1	TRBV10-3	CAISESGGPHTEAFF	TGTGCCATCAGTGAGTCGGGGGGGCCCCACACTGAAGCTTTCTTT
many	NA	TRBJ2-1	TRBV11-1	CASSFRGRGAYNEQFF	TGTGCCAGCAGCTTCAGAGGCAGGGGGGCTTACAATGAGCAGTTCTTC
medium-sized	TRBD1	TRBJ2-7	TRBV7-9	CASSLWDRGTYEQYF	TGTGCCAGCAGCCTGTGGGACAGAGGAACCTACGAGCAGTACTTC
medium-sized	NA	TRBJ2-7	TRBV11-2	CASSLGGTQGIKQYF	TGTGCCAGCAGCTTAGGGGGGACCCAAGGCATCAAGCAGTACTTC
medium-sized	NA	TRBJ1-1	TRBV5-1	CASSSGEATEAFF	TGCGCCAGCAGCTCCGGGGAAGCGACTGAAGCTTTCTTT
medium-sized	NA	TRBJ2-1	TRBV29-1	CSVESGSGYNEQFF	TGCAGCGTTGAATCGGGGTCGGGCTACAATGAGCAGTTCTTC
medium-sized	NA	TRBJ2-7	TRBV11-2	CASSLAIGVHEQYF	TGTGCCAGCAGCTTAGCGATCGGGGTCCACGAGCAGTACTTC
medium-sized	TRBD2	TRBJ2-1	TRBV7-6	CASSSSGSRTSIHEQFF	TGTGCCAGCAGCTCCTCTGGTTCGAGGACTAGCATCCATGAGCAGTTCTTC
medium-sized	NA	TRBJ1-1	TRBV29-1	CSVEIWDVSTEAFF	TGCAGCGTTGAAATTTGGGATGTAAGCACTGAAGCTTTCTTT
NA	TRBD1	TRBJ2-5	TRBV24-1	CATSDFPGQGAWETQYF	TGTGCCACCAGTGATTTTCCGGGACAGGGGGCATGGGAGACCCAGTACTTC
medium-sized	NA	TRBJ2-3	TRBV29-1	CSVEVRRADTQYF	TGCAGCGTTGAGGTGCGAAGGGCAGATACGCAGTATTTT
medium-sized	NA	TRBJ2-3	TRBV29-1	CSAMNRDTSTDTQYF	TGCAGCGCAATGAACAGGGACACGAGCACAGATACGCAGTATTTT
medium-sized	NA	TRBJ1-2	TRBV3-1	CASSQNANYGYTF	TGTGCCAGCAGCCAAAACGCCAACTATGGCTACACCTTC
medium-sized	NA	TRBJ1-1	TRBV7-9	CASSFGGVNTEAFF	TGTGCCAGCAGCTTCGGGGGGGTAAATACTGAAGCTTTCTTT
many	TRBD1	TRBJ2-7	TRBV7-9	CASSFTRRGQGAEQYF	TGTGCCAGCAGCTTTACGCGACGGGGACAGGGGGCCGAGCAGTACTTC
medium-sized	NA	TRBJ1-3	TRBV7-9	CASSPEQGPSGNTIYF	TGTGCCAGCAGCCCGGAACAGGGACCATCCGGAAACACCATATATTTT
many	NA	TRBJ1-5	TRBV13	CASSLAGSNQPQHF	TGTGCCAGCAGCTTAGCAGGGAGCAATCAGCCCCAGCATTTT
many	TRBD2	TRBJ2-1	TRBV28	CASSLATGTSREQFF	TGTGCCAGCAGTCTCGCGACCGGGACTAGTCGCGAGCAGTTCTTC
medium-sized	TRBD2	TRBJ2-1	TRBV19	CASRGGRDYNEQFF	TGTGCCAGTAGGGGCGGGAGGGATTACAATGAGCAGTTCTTC
many	NA	TRBJ1-1	TRBV27	CASSSGTRSTEAFF	TGTGCCAGCAGTTCGGGGACCAGAAGCACTGAAGCTTTCTTT
few	NA	TRBJ2-1	TRBV7-2	CASSSMVPGLISYNEQFF	TGTGCCAGCAGCTCAATGGTACCAGGACTCATCTCCTACAATGAGCAGTTCTTC
many	NA	TRBJ2-5	TRBV7-8	CASSLAGYQETQYF	TGTGCCAGCAGCTTAGCGGGGTACCAAGAGACCCAGTACTTC
many	NA	TRBJ1-5	TRBV25-1	CASRRDGENQPQHF	TGTGCCAGCAGACGAGATGGGGAAAATCAGCCCCAGCATTTT